The entry below describes one TCR beta chain. Repertoires were generated with immunoSEQ multiplex PCR, while TCRdb's copy carries only in-frame clones and drops some. The sample lists under 80,000 clones, approximately 81% occurring once. This specimen comes from a study of OX40 agonist ivuxolimab in advanced cancers. Germline assignment: CDR1 SGHNT and CDR2 YYREEE (reference sequence). V lost 4 bases and J 7 bases, leaving 23 bases between the germline ends. The CDR3 is 16 residues long. The chain carries TRBV5-4 and TRBJ1-2; D ambiguous. Material: CD4+ or CD8+ T cells sorted from blood, obtained in a trial of the OX40 agonist ivuxolimab. The clonotype originates from an adult with an advanced solid tumor such as melanoma, head and neck, liver or kidney cancer. CDR3 DNA: TGTGCCAGCAGCCCCCCTGGGGTGTTAAGTGAGGGTGGCTACACCTTC. This translates into CASSPPGVLSEGGYTF. Variable domain in full (rest from reference TRBV5-4 and TRBJ1-2): ETGVTQSPTHLIKTRGQQVTLRCSSQSGHNTVSWYQQALGQGPQFIFQYYREEENGRGNFPPRFSGLQFPNYSSELNVNALELDDSALYLCASSPPGVLSEGGYTFGSGTRLTVV.